This TCR beta chain stems from a study of blood T cell repertoires in COVID-19. Background on the study: T cells, B-cell-depleted T cells, or PBMCs provided the cDNA or gDNA that served as material.

This CDR3 is built from 15 residues. Germline V gene sequence: CDR1 MGHDK, CDR2 SYGVNS. Trimming stripped 3 bases from V and 8 bases from J, with 19 bases between. The method was immunoSEQ multiplex PCR; TCRdb's version includes in-frame clones alone and lacks a portion of them. This sample yields about 260,000 clones, of which 80% to 90% are seen a single time; 10% belongs to the top ten. The TCR comes from a woman in her 70s with COVID-19, enrolled during active disease. The chain has TRBV25-1 and TRBJ1-2, with D tentatively TRBD1 (6 bases). The sample comprised peripheral blood. The CDR3 nucleotides read TGTGCCAGCAGTGAGTGGGCCAGGGGAATTGGAGGCTACACCTTC. Amino acids: CASSEWARGIGGYTF.